Presented here are 26 T cell receptor beta chains from one specimen sequenced in a study of blood T cell repertoires in COVID-19. Here immunoSEQ multiplex PCR was the method, and the copy in TCRdb shows in-frame clones only, minus some. The table lists 190,000 or so clones, about 88% of them singletons. Sequencing was performed on peripheral blood. Receptors were obtained from a middle-aged man with active or convalescent COVID-19.

This sequence joins TRBV7-3 and TRBJ2-3; D possibly corresponds to TRBD2 (6 bases). Germline V gene lookup returns CDR1 SGHTA and CDR2 FQGTGA. Trimming removed 4 bases at V and 5 bases at J, with 13 bases between. The CDR3 loop spans 14 amino acids. Here the CDR3 reads CASSSLGTGDTQYF. CDR3 nucleotide sequence: TGTGCCAGCAGCTCTTTGGGGACTGGAGATACGCAGTATTTT.

V is TRBV10-3 and J is TRBJ2-7; 7 nucleotides line up with TRBD2. The CDR3 loop spans 15 amino acids. The trim removed 3 bases at V and 6 bases at J, leaving 11 bases unmatched. Germline CDR1 is ENHRY and CDR2 is SYGVKD. CDR3 in amino acids: CAISEATSRTSEQYF. CDR3 bases: TGTGCCATCAGTGAAGCGACTAGCCGGACCTCCGAGCAGTACTTC.

The chain carries TRBV16 and TRBJ1-1; D not certain. CDR3 length: 13 amino acids. Germline loops: CDR1 KGHSY, CDR2 FQNENV. Trimming took 2 bases from V and 4 from J, leaving 8 bases between them. The CDR3: CASSQGRGTEAFF. The CDR3 coding sequence is TGTGCCAGCAGCCAAGGGCGGGGCACTGAAGCTTTCTTT.

This chain links TRBV2 with TRBJ2-1; D gene ambiguous. V was trimmed by 7 bases and J by 5 bases, leaving 12 bases between them. This CDR3 contains 13 residues. Germline loops: CDR1 SNHLY, CDR2 FYNNEI. The CDR3 reads CASNFRRDNEQFF. CDR3 bases: TGTGCCAGCAACTTCCGACGGGACAATGAGCAGTTCTTC.

The table lists this clone with a count of one. The CDR3 DNA sequence: TGTGCCAGCAGTCCCGGGACAGGGGGCACTGAAGCTTTCTTT. Its translation is CASSPGTGGTEAFF. V usage is TRBV2 and J usage is TRBJ1-1, with 11 bases fitting TRBD1. Germline loops: CDR1 SNHLY, CDR2 FYNNEI. The CDR3 is 14 residues long. Losses at the gene ends were 5 bases for V and 4 bases for J; bases not matched to a gene: 3.

The rearrangement joins TRBV19 to TRBJ2-7, with TRBD1 matching over 8 bases. The length of the CDR3 is 15 residues. Trimming removed 6 bases from V and 5 bases from J; junction bases left unmatched: 12. CDR1 is LNHDA and CDR2 is SQIVND in the germline V gene (reference sequence). CDR3 in amino acids: CASSTTGTGRNEQYF. For the CDR3, the DNA is TGTGCCAGTAGCACCACCGGGACAGGACGTAACGAGCAGTACTTC.

This chain links TRBV6-5 with TRBJ1-3, with D tentatively TRBD1 (6 bases). V was trimmed by 8 bases and J by 6 bases, leaving 11 bases between them. This CDR3 has 12 residues. In germline, CDR1 is MNHEY, CDR2 SVGAGI. In DNA form, the CDR3 reads TGTGCCAGCGAACAGGGAATAAACACCATATATTTT. Protein: CASEQGINTIYF.

The gene calls are TRBV7-3 and TRBJ2-1, with TRBD1 identical over 12 bases. CDR1 and CDR2 (germline): SGHTA, FQGTGA. V trimming: 1 base; J trimming: 7 bases; junction bases outside the gene matches: 8. This CDR3 contains 17 residues. CDR3 nucleotide sequence: TGTGCCAGCAGCTTAATTCCCCCGGGACAGGGGGCAAATGAGCAGTTCTTC. It specifies CASSLIPPGQGANEQFF.

The V gene is TRBV7-8, the J gene TRBJ1-2; no firm D call. V gave up 2 bases and J gave up 4 bases, with 11 bases separating them. The CDR3 is 14 residues long. Looked up from germline, CDR1 is SGHVS and CDR2 is FQNEAQ. CDR3 DNA: TGTGCCAGCAGCTTATATGCGCCTGGCTATGGCTACACCTTC. Its protein product is CASSLYAPGYGYTF.

The chain employs TRBV6-6 and TRBJ1-4; 9 nucleotides agree with TRBD1. This CDR3 has 16 amino acids. J lost 4 bases, V lost 2 bases, and 5 bases had no gene match. Germline CDR1 MNHNY, CDR2 SVGAGI (reference sequence). This CDR3 is CASSYAQGANNEKLFF. CDR3 DNA sequence: TGTGCCAGCAGTTACGCACAGGGGGCCAATAATGAAAAACTGTTTTTT.

The chain has TRBV4-1 and TRBJ1-5; a weak D match, TRBD1 (6 bases). The germline gives CDR1 MGHRA, CDR2 YSYEKL. V lost 6 bases to trimming and J lost 5 bases, with 11 bases between them. CDR3 length: 13 residues. The CDR3 loop reads CASSLAGDQPQHF. The CDR3 DNA reads TGCGCCAGCAGTCTGGCAGGGGATCAGCCCCAGCATTTT.

The chain couples TRBV6-1 to TRBJ1-2; the match to TRBD1 covers 7 bases. The J segment lost 7 bases and the V segment lost 6 bases, leaving 11 bases of the junction unmatched. The CDR3 covers 14 residues. In germline, CDR1 is MNHNS, CDR2 SASEGT. CDR3 loop: CASRLGGAEGGYTF. The CDR3 DNA reads as TGTGCCAGCAGGTTAGGGGGCGCCGAAGGTGGCTACACCTTC.

Concerning this clone itself: Other nucleotide sequences in the sample specify the same CDR3. V gene TRBV12-3 or TRBV12-4 combines with J gene TRBJ2-5; 7 bases are shared with TRBD2. The junction had 3 bases not matched to a gene; V was cut back by 3 bases and J by 5 bases. The CDR3 has 13 amino acids. CDR3 loop: CASSFREGETQYF. Here the CDR3 DNA reads TGTGCCAGCAGTTTTAGGGAGGGCGAGACCCAGTACTTC.

The chain combines TRBV18 with TRBJ1-5; TRBD1 aligns across 7 bases. Germline V gene sequence: CDR1 KGHSH, CDR2 LQKENI. The CDR3 runs 14 residues. Trimming took 0 bases from V and 11 from J; bases not matched to a gene: 7. CDR3 sequence reads: CASSPPNGQEAQHF. The DNA for the CDR3 is TGTGCCAGCTCACCACCTAATGGACAGGAGGCCCAGCATTTT. The whole variable domain, filled in from reference TRBV18 and TRBJ1-5, reads NAGVMQNPRHLVRRRGQEARLRCSPMKGHSHVYWYRQLPEEGLKFMVYLQKENIIDESGMPKERFSAEFPKEGPSILRIQQVVRGDSAAYFCASSPPNGQEAQHFGDGTRLSIL.

This rearrangement joins TRBV11-3 to TRBJ2-5; TRBD1 agrees at 8 bases. Unmatched junction bases numbered 7, after V lost 5 bases and J lost 5 bases. This CDR3 has 14 residues. CDR1 SGHNT and CDR2 YENEEA come from the germline V gene. Here the CDR3 reads CASSTPGDRETQYF. The CDR3 DNA reads as TGTGCCAGCAGCACACCAGGGGACAGGGAGACCCAGTACTTC.

This clone was recorded once. CDR3 bases: TGTGCCAGCAGCGGGGGGACAGTGTATAATTCACCCCTCCACTTT. Its translation: CASSGGTVYNSPLHF. This chain links TRBV9 with TRBJ1-6, with TRBD1 matching 7 bases. V was clipped by 3 bases and J by 4 bases; unmatched bases: 4. Germline-derived CDR1 and CDR2 are SGDLS and YYNGEE. The CDR3 contains 15 residues. Drawing the rest from reference TRBV9 and TRBJ1-6, the complete variable domain is DSGVTQTPKHLITATGQRVTLRCSPRSGDLSVYWYQQSLDQGLQFLIQYYNGEERAKGNILERFSAQQFPDLHSELNLSSLELGDSALYFCASSGGTVYNSPLHFGNGTRLTVT.

The chain recombines TRBV11-2 with TRBJ2-2, with D uncertain. This CDR3 is 12 amino acids long. With 4 bases removed from V and 3 bases from J, the gap between germline ends came to 3 bases. CDR1 SGHAT and CDR2 FQNNGV come from the germline V gene. CDR3 residues: CASSSYTGELFF. CDR3 sequence (DNA): TGTGCCAGCAGCTCGTACACCGGGGAGCTGTTTTTT.

The V call is TRBV9, the J call TRBJ2-1, with 7 bases fitting TRBD1. V shed 3 bases, J shed 4 bases, and the junction held 7 bases outside the gene matches. This CDR3 region has 15 residues. Germline V gene lookup returns CDR1 SGDLS and CDR2 YYNGEE. The CDR3 coding sequence is TGTGCCAGCAGCGGGGGACAGAGCGAATACAATGAGCAGTTCTTC. Protein sequence: CASSGGQSEYNEQFF.

The V gene is TRBV7-9, the J gene TRBJ2-3, with 8 bases aligning to TRBD2. The CDR3 spans 16 residues. Per the germline V gene, CDR1 is SEHNR and CDR2 is FQNEAQ (reference sequence). V was pared by 2 bases and J by 0 bases, with 4 bases of the junction left unmatched. The CDR3 here is CASSLYGGDSTDTQYF. The CDR3 DNA is TGTGCCAGCAGCTTATACGGGGGGGATAGCACAGATACGCAGTATTTT.

The V call is TRBV6-6, the J call TRBJ2-5; a possible D gene is TRBD1 (6 bases). V shed 7 bases and J shed 3 bases, with 12 bases lying between them. This CDR3 has 13 amino acids. Per the germline V gene, CDR1 is MNHNY and CDR2 is SVGAGI (reference sequence). The chain's CDR3 is CASTRDIKETQYF. In DNA form, the CDR3 reads TGTGCCAGCACCCGGGACATTAAAGAGACCCAGTACTTC.

This chain joins TRBV4-1 and TRBJ1-5, with 11 bases fitting TRBD1. The germline V gene has CDR1 MGHRA and CDR2 YSYEKL. The ends lost 2 bases at V and 7 bases at J; junction bases unmatched: 10. This CDR3 region has 17 residues. CDR3 sequence: CASSQQQGTGGRQPQHF. The CDR3 bases are TGCGCCAGCAGCCAACAACAAGGGACAGGGGGAAGGCAGCCCCAGCATTTT.

The CDR3 spells CASSYREGSGNTIYF. CDR3 nucleotide sequence: TGTGCCAGCAGCTACAGGGAAGGCTCTGGAAACACCATATATTTT. The chain couples TRBV7-2 to TRBJ1-3, with D possibly matching TRBD1 (6 bases). The ends were cut back, 4 bases at V and 0 bases at J, with 10 bases in the middle. Germline lookup yields CDR1 SGHTA and CDR2 FQGNSA. The CDR3 contains 15 residues.

V gene TRBV19 combines with J gene TRBJ2-5; possible D gene TRBD2, 5 bases. Looked up from germline, CDR1 is LNHDA and CDR2 is SQIVND (reference sequence). Trimming cost V 5 bases and J 2 bases, with 12 bases left between them. The CDR3 totals 14 residues. The CDR3 loop reads CASSVPGFQETQYF. The DNA of the CDR3 is TGTGCCAGTAGTGTACCGGGATTTCAAGAGACCCAGTACTTC.

This clone was seen once. The chain uses TRBV3-1 (or the pseudogene TRBV3-2) and TRBJ1-2, with a possible D match to TRBD1 (6 bases). V was trimmed by 0 bases and J by 3 bases, leaving 8 bases between them. Germline V gene lookup returns CDR1 LGHDT and CDR2 YNNKEL (reference sequence). CDR3 length: 14 amino acids. CDR3 protein: CASSQEQGYYGYTF. DNA for the CDR3: TGTGCCAGCAGCCAAGAACAGGGTTACTATGGCTACACCTTC.

V usage is TRBV10-2 and J usage is TRBJ2-3, with D possibly TRBD2 on 6 matching bases. V shed 0 bases and J shed 6 bases, with 13 bases lying between them. The CDR3 is 15 amino acids. CDR1 and CDR2 (germline): WSHSY, SAAADI. The CDR3 region is CASSESTPRGDTQYF. The CDR3 coding sequence is TGCGCCAGCAGTGAGTCCACCCCTCGGGGGGATACGCAGTATTTT.

The chain is built from TRBV27 and TRBJ1-5; 12 nucleotides align to TRBD1. CDR1 is MNHEY and CDR2 is SMNVEV in the germline V gene (reference sequence). This CDR3 is 15 amino acids long. J was trimmed by 5 bases and V by 3 bases; bases with no gene match: 2. The CDR3, as DNA: TGTGCCAGCAGTTTTGGGACAGGGGGCGATCAGCCCCAGCATTTT. Its translation is CASSFGTGGDQPQHF.